Listed below are T cell receptor beta chains from one sample, sequenced in a study of blood T cell repertoires in COVID-19. Profiled with immunoSEQ multiplex PCR; TCRdb holds only in-frame clones, not every one. Of just over 250,000 clones in the sample, approximately 90% were seen once. Material for sequencing was peripheral blood. The receptor set was obtained from a man in his sixties who had recovered from COVID-19. The CDR3 runs from the conserved cysteine through the conserved F or W. D genes are given only for firm matches. Clone size is given for some rows only: seen once, a few or many times, or a class if the clone is expanded.

v_gene: TRBV6-1
d_gene: TRBD2
j_gene: TRBJ2-2
abundance: -
len: 17
CDR3aa: CASSGSSGGSNTGELFF
CDR3nt: TGTGCCAGCAGTGGTAGTAGCGGGGGGTCGAACACCGGGGAGCTGTTTTTT

v_gene: TRBV30
d_gene: -
j_gene: TRBJ2-2
abundance: -
len: 14
CDR3aa: CAWSVRANTGELFF
CDR3nt: TGTGCCTGGAGTGTAAGAGCGAACACCGGGGAGCTGTTTTTT

v_gene: TRBV14
d_gene: -
j_gene: TRBJ2-5
abundance: -
len: 16
CDR3aa: CASSQVKGGSVETQYF
CDR3nt: TGTGCCAGCAGCCAAGTAAAAGGGGGATCAGTTGAGACCCAGTACTTC

v_gene: TRBV7-3
d_gene: TRBD2
j_gene: TRBJ2-3
abundance: -
len: 15
CDR3aa: CASSLDGGGTDTQYF
CDR3nt: TGTGCCAGCAGCTTAGATGGCGGGGGGACAGATACGCAGTATTTT

v_gene: TRBV4-1
d_gene: -
j_gene: TRBJ1-4
abundance: -
len: 17
CDR3aa: CASSHSQGPTTNEKLFF
CDR3nt: TGCGCCAGCAGCCACTCCCAGGGGCCTACAACTAATGAAAAACTGTTTTTT

v_gene: TRBV18
d_gene: TRBD1
j_gene: TRBJ1-4
abundance: -
len: 17
CDR3aa: CASSPGQGAPSGEKLFF
CDR3nt: TGTGCCAGCTCACCGGGACAGGGGGCGCCTAGCGGTGAAAAACTGTTTTTT

v_gene: TRBV5-1
d_gene: -
j_gene: TRBJ1-3
abundance: -
len: 15
CDR3aa: CASSLDTGTGNTIYF
CDR3nt: TGCGCCAGCAGCTTAGACACAGGGACTGGAAACACCATATATTTT

v_gene: TRBV7-2
d_gene: -
j_gene: TRBJ2-5
abundance: -
len: 16
CDR3aa: CASSLVATSVGETQYF
CDR3nt: TGTGCCAGCAGCTTGGTCGCGACTAGTGTAGGGGAGACCCAGTACTTC

v_gene: TRBV6-2/TRBV6-3
d_gene: TRBD1
j_gene: TRBJ2-1
abundance: -
len: 15
CDR3aa: CASSYGQGGYNEQFF
CDR3nt: TGTGCCAGCAGTTACGGACAGGGCGGCTACAATGAGCAGTTCTTC

v_gene: TRBV29-1
d_gene: TRBD1
j_gene: TRBJ1-2
abundance: -
len: 13
CDR3aa: CSALDRGLYGYTF
CDR3nt: TGCAGCGCCTTGGACAGGGGCCTCTATGGCTACACCTTC

v_gene: TRBV19
d_gene: TRBD1
j_gene: TRBJ2-5
abundance: once
len: 14
CDR3aa: CASSRDRRVETQYF
CDR3nt: TGTGCCAGTAGTAGGGACAGGAGAGTGGAGACCCAGTACTTC

v_gene: TRBV4-2
d_gene: -
j_gene: TRBJ2-5
abundance: once
len: 14
CDR3aa: CASSQVLGQETQYF
CDR3nt: TGTGCCAGCAGCCAGGTTCTCGGGCAAGAGACCCAGTACTTC

v_gene: TRBV9
d_gene: -
j_gene: TRBJ2-7
abundance: -
len: 16
CDR3aa: CASSGWQGLEVDEQYF
CDR3nt: TGTGCCAGCAGCGGCTGGCAGGGGCTGGAGGTCGACGAGCAGTACTTC

v_gene: TRBV2
d_gene: -
j_gene: TRBJ2-7
abundance: -
len: 12
CDR3aa: CASSERANEQYF
CDR3nt: TGTGCCAGCAGTGAGAGGGCAAACGAGCAGTACTTC

v_gene: TRBV3-1/TRBV3-2
d_gene: -
j_gene: TRBJ2-7
abundance: once
len: 12
CDR3aa: CASSQDRYEQYF
CDR3nt: TGTGCCAGCAGCCAAGATCGTTACGAGCAGTACTTC

v_gene: TRBV5-1
d_gene: -
j_gene: TRBJ1-4
abundance: -
len: 15
CDR3aa: CASSLGGSTNEKLFF
CDR3nt: TGCGCCAGCAGCTTGGGCGGCTCAACTAATGAAAAACTGTTTTTT

v_gene: TRBV7-9
d_gene: TRBD1
j_gene: TRBJ1-1
abundance: -
len: 13
CDR3aa: CASSPTGRTEAFF
CDR3nt: TGTGCCAGCAGCCCGACAGGGCGGACTGAAGCTTTCTTT

v_gene: TRBV2
d_gene: TRBD2
j_gene: TRBJ2-2
abundance: -
len: 15
CDR3aa: CASSEQRGNTGELFF
CDR3nt: TGTGCCAGCAGTGAGCAGCGGGGGAACACCGGGGAGCTGTTTTTT

v_gene: TRBV23-1
d_gene: TRBD1
j_gene: TRBJ1-6
abundance: -
len: 24
CDR3aa: CASSHPGTGRPPKRTNSYNSPLHF
CDR3nt: TGCGCCAGCAGTCACCCAGGGACAGGGCGGCCTCCTAAGAGGACAAACTCCTATAATTCACCCCTCCACTTT

v_gene: TRBV24-1
d_gene: TRBD1
j_gene: TRBJ1-6
abundance: -
len: 16
CDR3aa: CATSDLRTGDETPLHF
CDR3nt: TGTGCCACCAGTGATTTGCGGACAGGGGATGAGACACCCCTCCACTTT

v_gene: TRBV5-1
d_gene: -
j_gene: TRBJ1-5
abundance: -
len: 15
CDR3aa: CASSLGQYSNQPQHF
CDR3nt: TGCGCCAGCAGCTTGGGACAGTATAGCAATCAGCCCCAGCATTTT

v_gene: TRBV4-2
d_gene: TRBD2
j_gene: TRBJ2-3
abundance: -
len: 14
CDR3aa: CASSPVTSGGVQYF
CDR3nt: TGTGCCAGCAGCCCGGTAACTAGCGGGGGGGTGCAGTATTTT

v_gene: TRBV2
d_gene: TRBD1
j_gene: TRBJ1-2
abundance: -
len: 14
CDR3aa: CASRRQGPTYGYTF
CDR3nt: TGTGCCAGCAGGAGACAGGGGCCGACCTATGGCTACACCTTC

v_gene: TRBV3-1/TRBV3-2
d_gene: -
j_gene: TRBJ2-7
abundance: -
len: 16
CDR3aa: CASSDGGGPGVYEQYF
CDR3nt: TGTGCCAGCAGTGACGGTGGGGGCCCCGGTGTCTACGAGCAGTACTTC

v_gene: TRBV7-2
d_gene: TRBD1
j_gene: TRBJ2-5
abundance: -
len: 16
CDR3aa: CASSLAITGVGETQYF
CDR3nt: TGTGCCAGCAGCTTAGCGATAACAGGGGTAGGGGAGACCCAGTACTTC

v_gene: TRBV7-2
d_gene: -
j_gene: TRBJ2-1
abundance: few
len: 15
CDR3aa: CASRAPGPTYNEQFF
CDR3nt: TGTGCCAGCAGGGCCCCAGGTCCCACCTACAATGAGCAGTTCTTC

v_gene: TRBV2
d_gene: -
j_gene: TRBJ1-2
abundance: -
len: 16
CDR3aa: CASNKGLPRTNYGYTF
CDR3nt: TGTGCCAGCAATAAGGGACTGCCGCGAACTAACTATGGCTACACCTTC

v_gene: TRBV7-2
d_gene: -
j_gene: TRBJ2-7
abundance: -
len: 16
CDR3aa: CASSFPRTLSSYEQYF
CDR3nt: TGTGCCAGCAGCTTTCCCCGAACTCTTAGCTCCTACGAGCAGTACTTC

v_gene: TRBV25-1
d_gene: -
j_gene: TRBJ1-5
abundance: -
len: 14
CDR3aa: CASSEYHGNQPQHF
CDR3nt: TGTGCCAGCAGTGAATACCACGGGAATCAGCCCCAGCATTTT

v_gene: TRBV7-2
d_gene: TRBD1
j_gene: TRBJ2-7
abundance: -
len: 15
CDR3aa: CASSLGDRGSYEQYF
CDR3nt: TGTGCCAGCAGCTTAGGTGACAGGGGCTCCTACGAGCAGTACTTC

v_gene: TRBV10-1
d_gene: -
j_gene: TRBJ2-1
abundance: -
len: 12
CDR3aa: CASSDPSAKQFF
CDR3nt: TGCGCCAGCAGTGATCCGAGCGCTAAGCAGTTCTTC

v_gene: TRBV5-1
d_gene: -
j_gene: TRBJ1-1
abundance: -
len: 16
CDR3aa: CASSSGKGGANTEAFF
CDR3nt: TGCGCCAGCAGCTCGGGGAAGGGTGGAGCGAACACTGAAGCTTTCTTT

v_gene: TRBV13
d_gene: -
j_gene: TRBJ2-5
abundance: -
len: 15
CDR3aa: CASSLAGVLQETQYF
CDR3nt: TGTGCCAGCAGCTTAGCGGGGGTCCTCCAAGAGACCCAGTACTTC

v_gene: TRBV2
d_gene: -
j_gene: TRBJ2-1
abundance: -
len: 16
CDR3aa: CASSFEDKYYYNEQFF
CDR3nt: TGTGCCAGCTCTTTTGAGGATAAATACTACTACAATGAGCAGTTCTTC

v_gene: TRBV4-2
d_gene: TRBD1
j_gene: TRBJ2-3
abundance: -
len: 18
CDR3aa: CASSQAKGQGVTRDTQYF
CDR3nt: TGTGCCAGCAGCCAAGCTAAAGGCCAGGGGGTGACCAGAGATACGCAGTATTTT

v_gene: TRBV4-2
d_gene: TRBD2
j_gene: TRBJ2-2
abundance: -
len: 18
CDR3aa: CASSPRASGGANTGELFF
CDR3nt: TGTGCCAGCAGCCCTAGGGCGAGCGGGGGCGCGAACACCGGGGAGCTGTTTTTT

v_gene: TRBV6-5
d_gene: -
j_gene: TRBJ2-7
abundance: -
len: 11
CDR3aa: CASSQTDEQYF
CDR3nt: TGTGCCAGCAGTCAGACAGACGAGCAGTACTTC